Following are 20 T cell receptor beta chains from one sample sequenced in a study of early T cells in non-severe SARS-CoV-2 infection. MiXCR, run by TCRdb on the 5' RACE reads, gives a single entry per CDR3 protein. The sample consists of 50,000 to 70,000 distinct CDR3 sequences, around 13% of them appearing once. The sequenced sample consisted of whole blood. These receptors were obtained from an adult who was a healthcare worker with PCR-confirmed SARS-CoV-2 infection or an uninfected control (not recorded which).

This clonotype was seen a handful of times. The chain carries TRBV5-1 and TRBJ2-2; 7 bases are a match to TRBD2. The trim removed 3 bases at V and 3 bases at J, leaving 5 bases unmatched. The CDR3 extends over 15 amino acids. Germline V gives CDR1 SGHRS, CDR2 YFSETQ. The CDR3, as DNA: TGCGCCAGCAGCTGGACGGGAGGAGACACCGGGGAGCTGTTTTTT. Its translation: CASSWTGGDTGELFF.

This clonotype occurred a few times. V gene TRBV29-1 combines with J gene TRBJ2-7, with a possible D match to TRBD1 (5 bases). The CDR3 runs to 12 residues. CDR1 is SQVTM, CDR2 ANQGSEA, per germline. The V end lost 4 bases, the J end lost 5 bases, and 12 bases lay between the germline ends. CDR3 coding DNA: TGCAGCGTTGGTCAGGGAAGGAACGAGCAGTACTTC. It is translated as CSVGQGRNEQYF.

Worth noting for this clonotype: A much more abundant neighbour one base away suggests this may be a read error. This sequence joins TRBV20-1 and TRBJ2-7, with D possibly being TRBD2 (6 bases). The germline gives CDR1 DFQATT, CDR2 SNEGSKA (reference sequence). The V and J ends lost 2 bases and 3 bases respectively, with 20 bases between them. The CDR3 consists of 16 residues. CDR3 DNA sequence: TGCAGTGCTAGATCCACATCCGAGACTAGAATCTACGAGCAGTACTTC. Translation: CSARSTSETRIYEQYF.

This clonotype was recorded at least ten times. The chain employs TRBV2 and TRBJ1-3; D remains unclear. The V end was cut by 3 bases, the J end by 2 bases, with 11 bases between. This CDR3 is 15 amino acids long. Germline loops: CDR1 SNHLY, CDR2 FYNNEI. As DNA, the CDR3 is TGTGCCAGCAGTGAGAATCGAGGTACTGGAAACACCATATATTTT. As protein: CASSENRGTGNTIYF.

The V call is TRBV19, the J call TRBJ1-5; D is ambiguous. Germline loops: CDR1 LNHDA, CDR2 SQIVND (reference sequence). This CDR3 is 13 amino acids long. The ends were cut back, 5 bases at V and 7 bases at J, with 12 bases in the middle. This CDR3 is CASSLAMGQPQHF. The CDR3 coding sequence is TGTGCCAGTAGTCTGGCTATGGGGCAGCCCCAGCATTTT.

The V call is TRBV29-1, the J call TRBJ2-7; D may be TRBD1 (5 bases). The CDR3 consists of 12 residues. Germline V CDR1 and CDR2: SQVTM, ANQGSEA. V lost 6 bases, J lost 0 bases, and 9 bases lay in between. CDR3 DNA: TGCAGCGTACAGGACAACTCCTACGAGCAGTACTTC. It yields the protein CSVQDNSYEQYF.

This clonotype was seen a few times. The chain combines TRBV11-3 with TRBJ1-1; TRBD1 agrees at 7 bases. The germline gives CDR1 SGHNT, CDR2 YENEEA. J was trimmed by 3 bases and V by 2 bases; bases with no gene match: 3. The CDR3 extends over 14 amino acids. CDR3 residues: CASSLTGQYTEAFF. DNA of the CDR3: TGTGCCAGCAGCTTAACGGGACAGTACACTGAAGCTTTCTTT.

This clonotype was detected ten times or more. The chain joins TRBV5-6 to TRBJ2-3, with TRBD2 matching over 8 bases. CDR3 length: 15 amino acids. With V trimmed by 4 bases and J by 2 bases, 6 bases remained unmatched. Looked up from germline, CDR1 is SGHDT and CDR2 is YYEEEE. CDR3 amino acids: CASSEAGGLTDTQYF. In DNA, the CDR3 is TGTGCCAGCAGCGAGGCGGGAGGTCTCACAGATACGCAGTATTTT.

There are many counts of this clonotype. The V gene is TRBV30, the J gene TRBJ2-3, with D unclear. The CDR3 length is 13 residues. In germline, CDR1 is GTSNPN, CDR2 SVGIG (reference sequence). Between the trimmed V and J ends, which lost 0 bases and 5 bases, there was a span of 9 bases. CDR3 sequence: CAWSVYRRDTQYF. DNA of the CDR3: TGTGCCTGGAGTGTGTACAGAAGAGATACGCAGTATTTT.

This clonotype was detected many times. The V call is TRBV11-3, the J call TRBJ1-3, with D unclear. Germline loops: CDR1 SGHNT, CDR2 YENEEA. V shed 5 bases and J shed 4 bases, with 9 bases lying between them. CDR3 length: 13 residues. This CDR3 reads CASSLSSGNTIYF. In DNA form, the CDR3 reads TGTGCCAGCAGCCTTTCCAGCGGAAACACCATATATTTT.

This clonotype came up many times. The chain carries TRBV20-1 and TRBJ2-1, with 9 nucleotides matching TRBD2. The V segment lost 3 bases and the J segment 1 base; nucleotides outside the gene matches: 4. The CDR3 is 15 residues long. Germline CDR1 reads DFQATT; CDR2 reads SNEGSKA (reference sequence). CDR3 DNA sequence: TGCAGTGCTAGCTCAGGACTAGCGTCCTACAATGAGCAGTTCTTC. Translation: CSASSGLASYNEQFF.

This clonotype showed up many times. J is TRBJ2-5 and V is TRBV27, with D possibly matching TRBD1 (6 bases). V gave up 2 bases and J gave up 7 bases, with 11 bases separating them. Germline V gene sequence: CDR1 MNHEY, CDR2 SMNVEV (reference sequence). The CDR3 loop spans 13 amino acids. The CDR3 here is CASSLGGRGTQYF. The CDR3 DNA reads TGTGCCAGCAGTTTAGGGGGCCGTGGGACCCAGTACTTC.

This clonotype was observed a handful of times. V is TRBV7-2 and J is TRBJ2-1; 15 bases align to TRBD2. The CDR3 is 17 residues long. Germline CDR1 and CDR2: SGHTA and FQGNSA. J gave up 10 bases and V 5 bases, and 12 bases lay outside the gene matches. This CDR3 is CASSRRGLAGGQGEQFF. For the CDR3, the DNA is TGTGCCAGCAGCCGCCGCGGACTAGCGGGGGGGCAGGGAGAGCAGTTCTTC.

This clonotype was detected ten times or more. The V call is TRBV5-1, the J call TRBJ2-1; no reliable D call. CDR1 SGHRS and CDR2 YFSETQ come from the germline V gene. V dropped 1 base and J dropped 7 bases, with 3 bases sitting between them. There are 11 residues in the CDR3. CDR3 DNA sequence: TGCGCCAGCAGCTTGATTAATGAGCAGTTCTTC. Protein: CASSLINEQFF.

This clonotype was counted many times. The V and J genes are TRBV7-9 and TRBJ2-1; TRBD1 might be the D (6 bases). The CDR3 runs to 16 residues. Trimming cost V 6 bases and J 0 bases, with 15 bases left between them. Germline V gene lookup returns CDR1 SEHNR and CDR2 FQNEAQ (reference sequence). The CDR3 sequence: CASSSTKDSSYNEQFF. In DNA form, the CDR3 reads TGTGCCAGCAGTTCGACTAAGGACAGCTCCTACAATGAGCAGTTCTTC.

This rearrangement joins TRBV20-1 to TRBJ1-4, with unresolved D. Germline lookup yields CDR1 DFQATT and CDR2 SNEGSKA (reference sequence). Trimming removed 0 bases from V and 4 bases from J, with 12 bases in between. The CDR3 covers 15 residues. CDR3 loop: CSARDGGRLNEKLFF. The DNA for the CDR3 is TGCAGTGCTAGAGATGGAGGCAGGCTTAATGAAAAACTGTTTTTT.

Here the CDR3 DNA reads TGTGCCAGCAGTAACCTCCAGGGGGACTATGGCTACACCTTC. Translation gives CASSNLQGDYGYTF. The gene calls are TRBV6-6 and TRBJ1-2, with 7 nucleotides matching TRBD1. This CDR3 has 14 amino acids. Germline V lookup: CDR1 MNHNY, CDR2 SVGAGI (reference sequence). V dropped 5 bases and J dropped 3; count of bases not matched to a gene: 6.

This clonotype was seen many times. The chain recombines TRBV4-1 with TRBJ1-5; D unresolved. Germline assignment: CDR1 MGHRA and CDR2 YSYEKL. The CDR3 is 16 residues long. Trimming pared 6 bases from V and 6 bases from J, leaving 21 bases between. In nucleotides, the CDR3 is TGCGCCAGCAGACAGACGGTTTGGGCCCGCGGTCAGCCCCAGCATTTT. It encodes CASRQTVWARGQPQHF.

The genes are TRBV11-2 and TRBJ2-4; 12 nucleotides match TRBD2. This CDR3 is built from 17 residues. CDR1 is SGHAT and CDR2 is FQNNGV in the germline V gene. The junction had 5 bases not matched to a gene; V was cut back by 5 bases and J by 0 bases. The CDR3 nucleotides read TGTGCCAGCAGCCGCCCGGGACTAGCGGGAGCCAAAAACATTCAGTACTTC. Protein sequence: CASSRPGLAGAKNIQYF.

This rearrangement joins TRBV20-1 to TRBJ1-1; D is uncertain. From germline, CDR1 is DFQATT and CDR2 SNEGSKA (reference sequence). The CDR3 spans 11 residues. V dropped 5 bases and J dropped 3 bases, with 7 bases sitting between them. CDR3 bases: TGCAGTGCTCGGGGTGACACTGAAGCTTTCTTT. This codes for CSARGDTEAFF.